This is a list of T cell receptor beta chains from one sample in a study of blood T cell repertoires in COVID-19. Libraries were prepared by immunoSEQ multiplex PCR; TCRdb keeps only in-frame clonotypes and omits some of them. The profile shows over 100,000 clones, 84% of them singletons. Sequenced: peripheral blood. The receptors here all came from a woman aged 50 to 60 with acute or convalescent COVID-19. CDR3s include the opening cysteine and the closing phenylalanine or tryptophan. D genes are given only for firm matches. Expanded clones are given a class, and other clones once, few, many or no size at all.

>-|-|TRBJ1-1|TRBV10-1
TGCGCCAGCAGCCAGGGTTTGAACACTGAAGCTTTCTTT
CASSQGLNTEAFF
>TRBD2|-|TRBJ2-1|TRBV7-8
TGTGCCAGCAGCGGCTTCACCGGGACTAGCGGGGCTTACAATGAGCAGTTCTTC
CASSGFTGTSGAYNEQFF
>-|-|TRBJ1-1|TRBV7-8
TGTGCCAGCAGCTTAGTGGCCGGACAGAGTGAAGCTTTCTTT
CASSLVAGQSEAFF
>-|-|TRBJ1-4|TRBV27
TGTGCCAGCAGTTTATTGAACAGGCCTAATGAAAAACTGTTTTTT
CASSLLNRPNEKLFF
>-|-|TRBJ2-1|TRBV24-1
TGTGCCACCAGTGACCACGACAGATCAGAGCAGTTCTTC
CATSDHDRSEQFF
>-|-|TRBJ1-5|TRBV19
TGTGCCAGTAGTACCCCGGCGGGCGGAAGCAATCAGCCCCAGCATTTT
CASSTPAGGSNQPQHF
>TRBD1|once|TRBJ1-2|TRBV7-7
TGTGCTAGCAGGACAGGGGTGAACTATGGCTACACCTTC
CASRTGVNYGYTF
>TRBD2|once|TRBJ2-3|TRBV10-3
TGTGCCACAGAAGCGGGGGGGCCGTTGGCGGGGCAGTATTTT
CATEAGGPLAGQYF
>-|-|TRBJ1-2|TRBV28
TGTGCCAGCAGACCTTACAGAGTTAACTATGGCTACACCTTC
CASRPYRVNYGYTF
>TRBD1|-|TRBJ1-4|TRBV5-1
TGCGCCAGCAGCCGCGGGACAGGGGATAATGAAAAACTGTTTTTT
CASSRGTGDNEKLFF
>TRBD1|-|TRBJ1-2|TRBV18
TGTGCCAGCTCACCACCGGGACAGGGAATTAATAAGGGCTACACCTTC
CASSPPGQGINKGYTF
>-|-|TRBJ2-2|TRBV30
TGTGCCTGGAGTCGTGGGGGGGCGGGCACCGGGGAGCTGTTTTTT
CAWSRGGAGTGELFF
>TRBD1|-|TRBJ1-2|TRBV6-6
TGTGCCAGCACTCGGCAGGGGGCGGGTGGCTACACCTTC
CASTRQGAGGYTF
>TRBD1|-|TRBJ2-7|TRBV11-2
TGTGCCAGCAGCTTCGGGACAGGGCCCTCTTCCCAGTACTTC
CASSFGTGPSSQYF
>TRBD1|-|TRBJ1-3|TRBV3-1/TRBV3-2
TGTGCCAGCAGCCAAGAAGGCAGGGGGCAGAGAGGAAACACCATATATTTT
CASSQEGRGQRGNTIYF
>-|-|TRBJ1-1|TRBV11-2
TGTGCCAGCAGCTTAGGGCAGGGAAGCACTGAAGCTTTCTTT
CASSLGQGSTEAFF
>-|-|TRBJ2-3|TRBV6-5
TGTGCCAGCACCCCGGGACACGGCACAGATACGCAGTATTTT
CASTPGHGTDTQYF
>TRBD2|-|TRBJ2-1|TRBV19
TGTGCCAGTAGTCAGTGGAGGACTAGCGGGGGGGTGGTTACTGAGCAGTTCTTC
CASSQWRTSGGVVTEQFF
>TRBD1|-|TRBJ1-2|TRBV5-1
TGCGCCAGCAGCGAGAACTACAGGGGTGGCGGCTACACCTTC
CASSENYRGGGYTF
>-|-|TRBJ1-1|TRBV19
TGTGCCAGTAGTCCCGGAACTGGGGAGGTAAATGAAGCTTTCTTT
CASSPGTGEVNEAFF
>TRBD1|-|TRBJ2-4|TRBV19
TGTGCCAGTAGTCTATTCCCCCCCGACAGGGCCGAACTAGCCAAAAACATTCAGTACTTC
CASSLFPPDRAELAKNIQYF
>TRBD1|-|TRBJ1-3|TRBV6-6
TGTGCCAGCAGCCGACCGGGACAGACGTTATCTGGAAACACCATATATTTT
CASSRPGQTLSGNTIYF
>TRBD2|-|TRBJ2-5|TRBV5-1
TGCGCCAGCAGCCGCCTAGCGGGGGGCGAAGAGACCCAGTACTTC
CASSRLAGGEETQYF
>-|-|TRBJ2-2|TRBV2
TGTGCCAGCAAGGAAACAGGGAGAACCGGGGAGCTGTTTTTT
CASKETGRTGELFF
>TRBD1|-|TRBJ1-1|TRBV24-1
TGTGCCACCCATGAGACATCCGGGACAGGGAACACTGAAGCTTTCTTT
CATHETSGTGNTEAFF
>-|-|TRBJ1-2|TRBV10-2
TGCGCCAGCAGCAGACTCGAGGGATTTTATGGCTACACCTTC
CASSRLEGFYGYTF
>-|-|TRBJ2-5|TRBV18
TGTGCCAGCTCACCACCGATCGGGGGGCTAGGAGAGACCCAGTACTTC
CASSPPIGGLGETQYF
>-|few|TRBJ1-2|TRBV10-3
TGTGCCATCAGTGAAAGAGGGAGGGAATCCTATGGCTACACCTTC
CAISERGRESYGYTF
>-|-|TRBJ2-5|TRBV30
TGTGCCTTACAGGGATGGGAGACCCAGTACTTC
CALQGWETQYF
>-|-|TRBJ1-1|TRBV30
TGTGCCTGGAGTCAACAGCAGAACACTGAAGCTTTCTTT
CAWSQQQNTEAFF
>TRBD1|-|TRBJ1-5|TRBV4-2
TGTGCCAGCAGCCTGCACCGACAGGGGAGGGGGGACAATCAGCCCCAGCATTTT
CASSLHRQGRGDNQPQHF
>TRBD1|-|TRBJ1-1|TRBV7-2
TGTGCCAGCAGCTATAGACAGGGGGTAAAGGCTTTCTTT
CASSYRQGVKAFF
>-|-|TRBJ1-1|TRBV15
TGTGCCACCAGCAGAGATGGGGCCCCAAGAACCACTGAAGCTTTCTTT
CATSRDGAPRTTEAFF